This T cell receptor beta chain was captured by sequencing in a study of T cell responses to AZD1222 COVID-19 vaccine. Profiling relied on immunoSEQ multiplex PCR, and the TCRdb table lists in-frame clones only, not all of them. The sample contains 150,000 to 200,000 clones, 80% to 90% of which appear only once. V gave up 2 bases and J gave up 7 bases; unmatched junction bases: 11. Germline CDR1 reads SGDLS; CDR2 reads YYNGEE. There are 16 residues in the CDR3. The receptor's source is an adult in good health. The sequencing here drew on peripheral blood, taken on day 0 of AZD1222 vaccination. The gene calls are TRBV9 and TRBJ2-5, with 10 bases that match TRBD2. The CDR3 here is CASSVLAGASRGTQYF. CDR3 bases: TGTGCCAGCAGCGTTCTAGCGGGGGCCTCGAGAGGGACCCAGTACTTC.